These T cell receptor beta chains were read from a single sample in a study of tumor-infiltrating lymphocytes in localized non-small cell lung cancer. The data were produced by immunoSEQ multiplex PCR, yet TCRdb's version contains in-frame clones alone and is incomplete. The data contain 20,000 or so clones, just under 75% of them singletons. The specimen was lung tumor tissue. Every receptor here comes from a human donor with non-small cell lung cancer. The CDR3 runs from the conserved cysteine through the conserved F or W. D genes are given only for firm matches. Clone size, where shown, is once, few, many, or a class for clones that have expanded.

TRBJ2-7,-,TRBV12-5,few,TGTGCTAGGCGTGGGCCAGGGGCCTACGAGCAGTACTTC,CARRGPGAYEQYF
TRBJ1-1,TRBD1,TRBV11-1,few,TGTGCCAGCAGCCTCTCAGGGGGATTGAACACTGAAGCTTTCTTT,CASSLSGGLNTEAFF
TRBJ1-4,-,TRBV5-4,-,TGTGCCAGCAGCCGGGATCCCGGGGGGCCTAATGAAAAACTGTTTTTT,CASSRDPGGPNEKLFF
TRBJ1-1,-,TRBV29-1,medium-sized,TGCAGCGTTATGGTAGGGCCGGGCACTGAAGCTTTCTTT,CSVMVGPGTEAFF
TRBJ2-1,-,TRBV4-3,few,TGCGCCAGCAGCCAAGAGGGCAGATTAACCTACAATGAGCAGTTCTTC,CASSQEGRLTYNEQFF
TRBJ2-1,-,TRBV6-1,-,TGTGCCAGCTTATTCGACAGACTCTCCTACAATGAGCAGTTCTTC,CASLFDRLSYNEQFF
TRBJ1-5,TRBD1,TRBV6-5,-,TGTGCCAGCAGTGCGGACAGGGGAGGTCAGCCCCAGCATTTT,CASSADRGGQPQHF
TRBJ1-1,-,TRBV4-3,once,TGCGCCAGCAGCCAAGACGACCGTCCTTGGGCTATGAACACTGAAGCTTTCTTT,CASSQDDRPWAMNTEAFF
TRBJ1-4,TRBD1,TRBV19,-,TGTGCCAGTAGTATGAGGACAGGGGGCGCGTTCTCCCTTAATGAAAAACTGTTTTTT,CASSMRTGGAFSLNEKLFF
TRBJ1-6,-,TRBV28,medium-sized,TGTGCCAGCAGTTTATCCTCCGGAAATAATTCACCCCTCCACTTT,CASSLSSGNNSPLHF
TRBJ2-3,-,TRBV7-8,-,TGTGCCAGCAGCCCACCGAGAGAGGATACGCAGTATTTT,CASSPPREDTQYF
TRBJ1-2,TRBD1,TRBV5-1,-,TGCGCCAGCAGCCGCGACCGGGACAGATATGGCTACACCTTC,CASSRDRDRYGYTF
TRBJ2-7,TRBD2,TRBV18,-,TGTGCCAGCTCCCCTCCCTTTCCCGGGACTAGCGGCTCCTACGAGCAGTACTTC,CASSPPFPGTSGSYEQYF
TRBJ2-4,-,TRBV7-8,once,TGTGCCAGCAGCGCCCAGAACATTCAGTACTTC,CASSAQNIQYF
TRBJ2-1,-,TRBV5-1,-,TGCGCCAGCAGCCTGGACTTCTTACCCTACAATGAGCAGTTCTTC,CASSLDFLPYNEQFF
TRBJ1-2,-,TRBV4-3,few,TGCGCCAGCAGCCAAGATAGGGACGGGTATGGCTACACCTTC,CASSQDRDGYGYTF
TRBJ1-4,-,TRBV19,-,TGTGCCAGTACCGAAGGACTGCCGAGTGAAAAACTGTTTTTT,CASTEGLPSEKLFF
TRBJ2-5,TRBD1,TRBV7-2,-,TGTGCCAGCAGCTTAGTACAGGGGATGGAACAGACCCAGTACTTC,CASSLVQGMEQTQYF
TRBJ2-3,-,TRBV6-6,-,TGTGCCAGCACCTCCGGCGATACGCAGTATTTT,CASTSGDTQYF
TRBJ2-5,-,TRBV9,-,TGTGCCAGCAGCGTAGAATCATTACACGCGGAGACCCAGTACTTC,CASSVESLHAETQYF
TRBJ2-7,-,TRBV27,-,TGTGCCAGCAGTTTATCGAGGGGCGGTGCGGAGTCCTACGAGCAGTACTTC,CASSLSRGGAESYEQYF
TRBJ1-5,-,TRBV15,-,TGTGCCACCAGCAGAGCGACGGGTCAGCCCCAGCATTTT,CATSRATGQPQHF
TRBJ1-3,-,TRBV6-6,few,TGTGCCAGCAACGGAAACACCATATATTTT,CASNGNTIYF
TRBJ2-7,-,TRBV29-1,-,TGCAGCGTTCAGGGGAGAAGCTCCTACGAGCAGTACTTC,CSVQGRSSYEQYF